Listed below are T cell receptor beta chains from one sample, sequenced in a study of T cell responses to AZD1222 COVID-19 vaccine. Using immunoSEQ multiplex PCR, the repertoire was profiled, and TCRdb retains in-frame clones only, with some absent. This sample carries tens of thousands of clones, roughly 88% of them seen once, and the ten largest clones take roughly 4.7%. This specimen was peripheral blood, taken on day 0 of MenACWY control vaccination. Receptors originate from an adult in good health. Both conserved end residues are part of each CDR3.

V gene,J gene,CDR3 protein
TRBV18,TRBJ1-2,CASSPTLEPGNYGYTF
TRBV28,TRBJ1-5,CASSSLPLRPQHF
TRBV10-3,TRBJ2-5,CATSLSTGTKTQYF
TRBV7-8,TRBJ1-2,CASSLVGTDPNYGYTF
TRBV6-2/TRBV6-3,TRBJ2-7,CASSPGVSYEQYF
TRBV18,TRBJ2-2,CASSPRQVNTGELFF
TRBV4-2,TRBJ1-2,CASSPVAGDGYTF
TRBV24-1,TRBJ1-2,CATSDFGPYGYTF
TRBV7-2,TRBJ2-7,CASSPKGTSGYEQYF
TRBV2,TRBJ2-7,CASSPSFGRGYYEQYF
TRBV10-3,TRBJ1-4,CAISGPAGEKLFF
TRBV6-2/TRBV6-3,TRBJ1-1,CASSTAAGPRLSEAFF
TRBV7-2,TRBJ1-5,CASSSQGGNQPQHF
TRBV7-2,TRBJ1-2,CASSADRVTAYTF
TRBV28,TRBJ2-5,CASSFSGRAGETQYF
TRBV18,TRBJ2-6,CASSPEISGANVLTF
TRBV20-1,TRBJ1-2,CSASSTLTGRGGYTF
TRBV12-3/TRBV12-4,TRBJ1-3,CASSSGGSIYF
TRBV29-1,TRBJ2-7,CSVEDRGTGSPEQYF
TRBV12-5,TRBJ2-1,CASGLGGPYNEQFF
TRBV7-3,TRBJ1-1,CASSPSPRGTEAFF
TRBV5-6,TRBJ2-7,CASSYDDRRLLF
TRBV10-3,TRBJ1-2,CAISDSTGTYGYTF
TRBV4-1,TRBJ1-1,CASSLGLGFEAFF
TRBV5-8,TRBJ1-6,CASSLERQFGNSPLHF
TRBV6-2/TRBV6-3,TRBJ2-7,CASSQESSYEQYF
TRBV4-3,TRBJ2-7,CASPRGSQSYEQYF
TRBV12-3/TRBV12-4,TRBJ2-7,CASSSNRVGEQYF
TRBV6-6,TRBJ1-6,CASTNSYNSPLHF
TRBV6-6,TRBJ1-3,CASSYGGDSGNTIYF